The rows below give T cell receptor beta chains drawn from one sample of a study of T cells in localized non-small cell lung cancer. Sequencing used immunoSEQ multiplex PCR; TCRdb keeps in-frame clones, though not all of them. The sample has roughly 1,700 clones, 20% to 25% seen once; the top ten hold about 25%. Sample: normal lung tissue next to the tumor, taken before any cancer treatment. Source of these receptors: a man aged 35 to 69 with stage III lung adenocarcinoma. Both conserved end residues are part of each CDR3. D genes are given only for firm matches. The listing skips clone size in some rows; elsewhere it reads once, few, many or a size class.

d_gene	abundance	j_gene	v_gene	CDR3aa	CDR3nt
NA	few	TRBJ1-6	TRBV30	CAWSAWDGGVYNSPLHF	TGTGCCTGGAGCGCATGGGACGGCGGAGTTTATAATTCACCCCTCCACTTT
TRBD2	few	TRBJ2-1	TRBV9	CASTPQLASGGLVF	TGTGCCAGCACCCCCCAGCTTGCTAGCGGGGGGCTTGTCTTC
TRBD1	NA	TRBJ2-5	TRBV6-8	CASSYWGQGQETQYF	TGTGCCAGCAGTTACTGGGGACAGGGCCAAGAGACCCAGTACTTC
NA	NA	TRBJ2-1	TRBV28	CASIGGGASSYNEQFF	TGTGCCAGCATCGGAGGAGGGGCGAGCTCCTACAATGAGCAGTTCTTC
NA	NA	TRBJ2-2	TRBV19	CASSITNTGELFF	TGTGCCAGTAGTATCACGAACACCGGGGAGCTGTTTTTT
NA	NA	TRBJ2-7	TRBV5-1	CASSGRVGSPYEQYF	TGCGCCAGCAGCGGCAGAGTGGGTTCACCCTACGAGCAGTACTTC
NA	few	TRBJ1-1	TRBV19	CASSPVRVSGAFF	TGTGCCAGTAGTCCAGTCCGGGTTAGCGGGGCTTTCTTT
NA	medium-sized	TRBJ1-4	TRBV11-3	CASSQRVAAPTNEKLFF	TGTGCCAGCAGCCAAAGGGTGGCGGCTCCAACTAATGAAAAACTGTTTTTT
NA	NA	TRBJ1-6	TRBV7-2	CASSYQYNSPLHF	TGTGCCAGCAGCTACCAGTATAATTCACCCCTCCACTTT
NA	NA	TRBJ1-3	TRBV28	CASSPAGSPTGNTIYF	TGTGCCAGCAGTCCGGCTGGCAGTCCTACTGGAAACACCATATATTTT
TRBD1	NA	TRBJ2-1	TRBV18	CASSPQIGTGGNEQFF	TGTGCCAGCTCACCCCAAATCGGGACAGGGGGGAATGAGCAGTTCTTC
TRBD2	NA	TRBJ2-3	TRBV18	CASSPASGVSTDTQYF	TGTGCCAGCTCACCTGCTAGCGGGGTTAGCACAGATACGCAGTATTTT
NA	few	TRBJ2-2	TRBV19	CASSISSGGAGELFF	TGTGCCAGTAGTATATCGTCAGGGGGGGCCGGGGAGCTGTTTTTT
NA	NA	TRBJ2-7	TRBV6-8	CASSYGGVSSYEQYF	TGTGCCAGCAGTTACGGCGGGGTAAGCTCCTACGAGCAGTACTTC
NA	NA	TRBJ1-5	TRBV15	CATSRGQPSNQPQHF	TGTGCCACCAGCAGAGGACAACCTAGCAATCAGCCCCAGCATTTT
NA	few	TRBJ2-7	TRBV30	CAWSETGQGGSYEQYF	TGTGCCTGGAGTGAAACGGGCCAGGGGGGCTCCTACGAGCAGTACTTC
NA	NA	TRBJ2-7	TRBV6-8	CASSYDTNSYEQYF	TGTGCCAGCAGTTACGACACTAACTCCTACGAGCAGTACTTC
NA	medium-sized	TRBJ1-4	TRBV9	CASSVGVNPEKLFF	TGTGCCAGCAGCGTAGGAGTCAACCCCGAAAAACTGTTTTTT
NA	NA	TRBJ1-2	TRBV6-8	CASSQAYYGYTF	TGTGCCAGCAGCCAGGCATACTATGGCTACACCTTC
NA	NA	TRBJ1-2	TRBV6-8	CASSKSPWGSHNYGYTF	TGTGCCAGCAGTAAATCCCCTTGGGGGTCACATAACTATGGCTACACCTTC
TRBD1	medium-sized	TRBJ1-3	TRBV11-3	CASSLARDSGNTIYF	TGTGCCAGCAGCTTGGCTAGGGACAGTGGAAACACCATATATTTT
NA	few	TRBJ1-5	TRBV9	CASSTPSRSRPHQPQHF	TGTGCCAGCAGCACGCCCTCAAGGTCCAGGCCACACCAGCCCCAGCATTTT
TRBD1	NA	TRBJ2-7	TRBV11-3	CASSPGQGDLYEQYF	TGTGCCAGCAGCCCAGGGCAGGGGGATTTATACGAGCAGTACTTC
NA	NA	TRBJ1-1	TRBV6-8	CASSREMERTEAFF	TGTGCCAGCAGTAGGGAGATGGAGCGCACTGAAGCTTTCTTT
NA	large	TRBJ1-4	TRBV6-8	CASSRHPSDTGNEKLFF	TGTGCCAGCAGTCGCCATCCGTCAGACACGGGTAATGAAAAACTGTTTTTT
TRBD1	NA	TRBJ1-2	TRBV19	CASSPQGVGYTF	TGTGCCAGTAGTCCGCAGGGGGTTGGCTACACCTTC
TRBD1	NA	TRBJ1-1	TRBV19	CASSFRGSEAFF	TGTGCCAGTAGTTTCAGGGGGTCTGAAGCTTTCTTT
TRBD2	few	TRBJ2-3	TRBV11-3	CASSLEGALAGNTDTQYF	TGTGCCAGCAGCTTAGAAGGGGCTCTAGCGGGGAACACAGATACGCAGTATTTT
NA	medium-sized	TRBJ2-2	TRBV6-8	CASSTSQGISSGELFF	TGTGCCAGCAGTACCTCCCAGGGCATTTCGTCCGGGGAGCTGTTTTTT
TRBD1	NA	TRBJ1-1	TRBV6-8	CASSYSSSIGRGGGTEAFF	TGTGCCAGCAGTTACTCGAGTTCCATCGGCAGGGGGGGAGGCACTGAAGCTTTCTTT
NA	NA	TRBJ1-1	TRBV29-1	CSAEAFYTEAFF	TGCAGCGCCGAGGCATTCTACACTGAAGCTTTCTTT
TRBD1	NA	TRBJ2-7	TRBV30	CAWSVKQGQGYEQYF	TGTGCCTGGAGTGTAAAACAGGGACAGGGCTACGAGCAGTACTTC
NA	NA	TRBJ2-2	TRBV4-1	CASSQATVTGELFF	TGCGCCAGCAGCCAAGCTACCGTCACCGGGGAGCTGTTTTTT
TRBD1	many	TRBJ1-2	TRBV6-1	CASSEGTGLYGYTF	TGTGCCAGCAGTGAAGGGACAGGGCTCTATGGCTACACCTTC
NA	large	TRBJ1-3	TRBV11-3	CASSLGGVSSGNTIYF	TGTGCCAGCAGCTTAGGGGGCGTAAGCTCTGGAAACACCATATATTTT
TRBD2	NA	TRBJ2-3	TRBV14	CASSQIGASGGASDTQYF	TGTGCCAGCAGCCAAATCGGGGCTAGCGGGGGGGCATCCGATACGCAGTATTTT
NA	NA	TRBJ2-3	TRBV29-1	CSVALGADTQYF	TGCAGCGTGGCTCTGGGGGCTGATACGCAGTATTTT
NA	NA	TRBJ2-4	TRBV29-1	CSVEEWTNIQYF	TGCAGCGTTGAAGAATGGACAAACATTCAGTACTTC
NA	medium-sized	TRBJ1-1	TRBV11-3	CASSLWGGRLATEAFF	TGTGCCAGCAGCTTATGGGGTGGGAGACTGGCAACTGAAGCTTTCTTT
NA	NA	TRBJ2-2	TRBV30	CAWSTGVLNTGELFF	TGTGCCTGGAGTACGGGGGTCTTGAACACCGGGGAGCTGTTTTTT
TRBD2	medium-sized	TRBJ2-5	TRBV11-3	CASRSGAGGLETQYF	TGTGCCAGCAGATCGGGAGCGGGGGGGCTTGAGACCCAGTACTTC
TRBD1	few	TRBJ1-4	TRBV29-1	CSVEPGQGGKLFF	TGCAGCGTCGAACCGGGACAGGGAGGAAAACTGTTTTTT
NA	medium-sized	TRBJ1-2	TRBV11-3	CASRAWGSNYGYTF	TGTGCCAGCAGGGCATGGGGATCAAACTATGGCTACACCTTC
NA	medium-sized	TRBJ2-7	TRBV11-3	CASSLDRISTYEQYF	TGTGCCAGCAGCTTGGACAGAATTAGCACCTACGAGCAGTACTTC
TRBD2	few	TRBJ2-1	TRBV9	CASSVGSSGGRFF	TGTGCCAGCAGCGTAGGTTCTAGCGGGGGCAGGTTCTTC
TRBD1	NA	TRBJ1-5	TRBV14	CASSQGRGLYQPQHF	TGTGCCAGCAGCCAAGGCAGGGGGCTGTATCAGCCCCAGCATTTT
NA	NA	TRBJ1-5	TRBV25-1	CASSGRTGQPQHF	TGTGCCAGCAGTGGTCGGACGGGACAGCCCCAGCATTTT
NA	NA	TRBJ2-1	TRBV5-1	CASSPGGALYNEQFF	TGCGCCAGCAGCCCCGGGGGAGCCCTATACAATGAGCAGTTCTTC
TRBD1	NA	TRBJ2-3	TRBV11-3	CASSWAGTGSGTDTQYF	TGTGCCAGCAGCTGGGCCGGGACAGGGTCGGGTACAGATACGCAGTATTTT
NA	medium-sized	TRBJ2-2	TRBV11-3	CASSLFAGYGQTNTGELFF	TGTGCCAGCAGCTTATTTGCGGGGTACGGGCAGACCAACACCGGGGAGCTGTTTTTT
TRBD1	few	TRBJ1-6	TRBV30	CAWSGTGGVSPLHF	TGTGCCTGGAGTGGGACAGGGGGCGTTTCCCCCCTCCACTTT
NA	medium-sized	TRBJ1-1	TRBV6-8	CASKTQTGNTEAFF	TGTGCCAGCAAGACTCAGACAGGGAACACTGAAGCTTTCTTT
TRBD1	large	TRBJ2-5	TRBV6-8	CASSPQGFGETQYF	TGTGCCAGCAGTCCACAGGGGTTTGGGGAGACCCAGTACTTC
NA	few	TRBJ2-6	TRBV19	CASEQRGSGANVLTF	TGTGCCAGCGAGCAGAGGGGGTCTGGGGCCAACGTCCTGACTTTC
TRBD1	few	TRBJ2-2	TRBV29-1	CSVSLTGDTGELFF	TGCAGCGTTTCGTTGACAGGGGACACCGGGGAGCTGTTTTTT
NA	few	TRBJ1-3	TRBV30	CAWSATFSGNTIYF	TGTGCCTGGAGCGCGACTTTCTCTGGAAACACCATATATTTT
NA	NA	TRBJ1-6	TRBV29-1	CSVAFGQTNSPLHF	TGCAGCGTTGCGTTCGGACAGACTAATTCACCCCTCCACTTT
NA	NA	TRBJ1-1	TRBV7-4	CASSSTENLEAFF	TGTGCCAGCAGCTCTACGGAAAACCTTGAAGCTTTCTTT
TRBD1	few	TRBJ2-2	TRBV6-8	CASSQGAYGTGELFF	TGTGCCAGCAGCCAGGGGGCGTACGGCACCGGGGAGCTGTTTTTT